This TCR beta chain stems from a study of blood T cell repertoires in COVID-19. Across the whole study: PBMCs, B-cell-depleted T cells, or T cells provided the cDNA or gDNA that made up the material.

In germline, CDR1 is SGHAT, CDR2 FQNNGV. V lost 3 bases, J lost 3 bases, and 12 bases lay in between. The CDR3 totals 14 residues. Assay: immunoSEQ multiplex PCR; the TCRdb copy retains only in-frame clones and omits some. This table holds 200,000 to 250,000 clones, approximately 84% found once. All enrollees were about 18 to 89 years old and from roughly 22 US areas. The sequenced material came from PBMCs or T cells enriched from blood (not recorded which). This receptor was obtained from a man aged 40-55 years who had recovered from COVID-19. The V and J genes are TRBV11-2 and TRBJ2-7; possibly TRBD2 for D (5 bases). The CDR3 protein is CASSLARTYYEQYF. The CDR3, as DNA: TGTGCCAGCAGCTTGGCCCGGACTTACTACGAGCAGTACTTC.